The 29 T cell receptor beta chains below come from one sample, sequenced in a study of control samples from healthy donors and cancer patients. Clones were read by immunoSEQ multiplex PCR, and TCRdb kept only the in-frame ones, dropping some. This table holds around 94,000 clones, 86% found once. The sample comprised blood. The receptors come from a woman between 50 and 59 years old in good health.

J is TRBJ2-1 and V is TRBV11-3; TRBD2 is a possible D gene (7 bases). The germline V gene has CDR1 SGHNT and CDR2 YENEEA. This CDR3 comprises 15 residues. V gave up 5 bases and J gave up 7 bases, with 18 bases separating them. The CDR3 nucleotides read TGTGCCAGCAGCCTGGAGGGGGGGGCATGGAATGAGCAGTTCTTC. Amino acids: CASSLEGGAWNEQFF.

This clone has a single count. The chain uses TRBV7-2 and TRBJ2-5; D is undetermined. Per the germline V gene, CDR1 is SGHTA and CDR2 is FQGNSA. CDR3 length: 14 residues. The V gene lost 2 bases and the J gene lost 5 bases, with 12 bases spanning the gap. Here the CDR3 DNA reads TGTGCCAGCAGCTTAAGTAGCCGGGCGGAGACCCAGTACTTC. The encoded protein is CASSLSSRAETQYF.

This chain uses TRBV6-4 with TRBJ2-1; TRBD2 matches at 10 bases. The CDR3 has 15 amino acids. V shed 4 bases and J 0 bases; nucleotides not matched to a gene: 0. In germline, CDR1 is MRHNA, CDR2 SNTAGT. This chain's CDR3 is CASSASGGSYNEQFF. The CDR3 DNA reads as TGTGCCAGCAGTGCTAGCGGGGGCTCCTACAATGAGCAGTTCTTC.

The CDR3 here is CASSIGGGVSDSPLHF. As DNA, the CDR3 is TGTGCCAGTAGTATAGGCGGGGGCGTGTCGGATTCACCCCTCCACTTT. The V and J genes are TRBV19 and TRBJ1-6, with D possibly being TRBD1 (6 bases). V was trimmed by 1 base and J by 8 bases, leaving 15 bases between them. The CDR3 is made up of 16 amino acids. CDR1 and CDR2 from the germline V gene are LNHDA and SQIVND (reference sequence).

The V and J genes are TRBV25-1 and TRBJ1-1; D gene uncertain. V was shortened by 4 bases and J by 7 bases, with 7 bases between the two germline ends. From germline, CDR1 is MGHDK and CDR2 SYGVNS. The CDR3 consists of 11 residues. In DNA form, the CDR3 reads TGTGCCAGCAGTGGGCCCAATGAAGCTTTCTTT. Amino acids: CASSGPNEAFF.

CDR3 DNA sequence: TGTGCCAGCAGTCTGGGGGTAGATGACACTGAAGCTTTCTTT. Translating gives CASSLGVDDTEAFF. V gene TRBV27 combines with J gene TRBJ1-1; possibly TRBD1 for D (5 bases). Germline CDR1 reads MNHEY; CDR2 reads SMNVEV (reference sequence). CDR3 size: 14 residues. V was trimmed by 5 bases and J by 3 bases, leaving 13 bases between them.

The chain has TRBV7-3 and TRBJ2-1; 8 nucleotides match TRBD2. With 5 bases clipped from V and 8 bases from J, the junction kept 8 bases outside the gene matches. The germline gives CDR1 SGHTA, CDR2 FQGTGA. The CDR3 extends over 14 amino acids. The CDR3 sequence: CASSPTGTRDEQFF. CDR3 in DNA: TGTGCCAGCAGCCCAACCGGGACTAGGGATGAGCAGTTCTTC.

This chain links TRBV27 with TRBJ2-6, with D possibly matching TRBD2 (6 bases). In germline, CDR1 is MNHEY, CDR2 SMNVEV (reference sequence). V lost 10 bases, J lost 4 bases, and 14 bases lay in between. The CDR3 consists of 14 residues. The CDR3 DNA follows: TGTGCCACATCGCGGGATCCCGGGGCCAACGTCCTGACTTTC. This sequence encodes CATSRDPGANVLTF.

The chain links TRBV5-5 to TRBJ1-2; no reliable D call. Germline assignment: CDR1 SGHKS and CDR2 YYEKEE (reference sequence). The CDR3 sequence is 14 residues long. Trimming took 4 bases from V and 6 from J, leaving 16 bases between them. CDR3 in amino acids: CASSLEAGRDGYTF. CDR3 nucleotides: TGTGCCAGCAGCCTGGAGGCGGGTAGGGATGGCTACACCTTC.

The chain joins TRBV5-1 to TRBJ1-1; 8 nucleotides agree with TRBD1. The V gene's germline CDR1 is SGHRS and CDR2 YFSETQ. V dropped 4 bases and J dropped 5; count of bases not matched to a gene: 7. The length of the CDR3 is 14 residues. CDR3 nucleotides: TGCGCCAGCAGCCTGGACGGACAGGGAACTGAAGCTTTCTTT. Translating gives CASSLDGQGTEAFF.

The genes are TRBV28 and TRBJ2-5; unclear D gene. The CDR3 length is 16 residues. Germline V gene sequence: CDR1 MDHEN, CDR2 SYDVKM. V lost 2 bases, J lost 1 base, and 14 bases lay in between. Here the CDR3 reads CASSLIAASTQETQYF. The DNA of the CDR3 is TGTGCCAGCAGTTTAATCGCTGCATCCACCCAAGAGACCCAGTACTTC.

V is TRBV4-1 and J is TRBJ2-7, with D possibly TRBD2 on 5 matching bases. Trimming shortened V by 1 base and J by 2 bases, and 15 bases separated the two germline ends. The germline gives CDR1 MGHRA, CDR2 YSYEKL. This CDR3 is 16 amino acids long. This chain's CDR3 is CASSQGPAGSAYEQYF. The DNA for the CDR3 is TGCGCCAGCAGCCAAGGTCCCGCGGGTTCCGCCTACGAGCAGTACTTC.

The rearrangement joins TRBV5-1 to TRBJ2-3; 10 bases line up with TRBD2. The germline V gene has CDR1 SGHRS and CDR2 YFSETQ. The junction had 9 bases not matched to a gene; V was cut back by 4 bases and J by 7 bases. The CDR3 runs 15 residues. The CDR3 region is CASSPTSGRLNTQYF. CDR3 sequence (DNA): TGCGCCAGCAGCCCGACTAGCGGGCGTCTAAATACGCAGTATTTT.

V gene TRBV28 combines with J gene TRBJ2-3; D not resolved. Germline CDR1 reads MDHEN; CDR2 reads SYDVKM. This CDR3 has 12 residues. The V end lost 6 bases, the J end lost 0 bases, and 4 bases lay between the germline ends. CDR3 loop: CASSLSTDTQYF. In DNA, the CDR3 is TGTGCCAGCAGCTTAAGCACAGATACGCAGTATTTT.

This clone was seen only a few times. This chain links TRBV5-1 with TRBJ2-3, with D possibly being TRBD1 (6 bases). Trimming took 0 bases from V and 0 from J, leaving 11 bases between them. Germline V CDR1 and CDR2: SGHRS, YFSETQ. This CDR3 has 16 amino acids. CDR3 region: CASSLAGQGSTDTQYF. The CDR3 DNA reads TGCGCCAGCAGCTTGGCCGGTCAGGGGAGCACAGATACGCAGTATTTT.

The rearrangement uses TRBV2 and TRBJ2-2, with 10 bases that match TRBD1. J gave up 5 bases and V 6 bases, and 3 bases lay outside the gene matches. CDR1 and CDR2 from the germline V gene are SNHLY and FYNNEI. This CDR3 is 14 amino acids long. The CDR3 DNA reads TGTGCCAGCAGGCCGGACAGGGGGACCGGGGAGCTGTTTTTT. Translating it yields CASRPDRGTGELFF.

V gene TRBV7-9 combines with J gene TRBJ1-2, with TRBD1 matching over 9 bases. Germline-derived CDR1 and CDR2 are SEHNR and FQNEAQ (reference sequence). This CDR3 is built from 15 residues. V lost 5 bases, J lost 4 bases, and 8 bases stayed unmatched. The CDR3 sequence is CASSPSQGAFYGYTF. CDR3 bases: TGTGCCAGCAGCCCTTCACAGGGGGCCTTCTATGGCTACACCTTC.

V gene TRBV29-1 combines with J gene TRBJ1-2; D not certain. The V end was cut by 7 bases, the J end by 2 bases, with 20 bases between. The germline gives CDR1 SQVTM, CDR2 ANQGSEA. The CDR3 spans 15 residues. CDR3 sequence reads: CSAEPTPTQNYGYTF. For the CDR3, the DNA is TGCAGCGCCGAACCAACCCCGACACAAAACTATGGCTACACCTTC.

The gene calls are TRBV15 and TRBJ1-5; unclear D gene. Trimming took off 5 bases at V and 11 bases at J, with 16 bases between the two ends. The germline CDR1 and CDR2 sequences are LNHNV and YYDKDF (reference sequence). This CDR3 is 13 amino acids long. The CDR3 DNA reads TGTGCCACCAGCCAAGGCAGGACTCCGGCCCAGCATTTT. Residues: CATSQGRTPAQHF.

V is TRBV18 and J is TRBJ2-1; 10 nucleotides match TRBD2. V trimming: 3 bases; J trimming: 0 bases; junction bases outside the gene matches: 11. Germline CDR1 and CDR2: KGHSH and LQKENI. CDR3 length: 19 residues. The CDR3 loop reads CASSPTGLANTLSYNEQFF. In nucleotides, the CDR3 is TGTGCCAGCTCACCTACGGGACTAGCGAATACCCTCTCCTACAATGAGCAGTTCTTC.

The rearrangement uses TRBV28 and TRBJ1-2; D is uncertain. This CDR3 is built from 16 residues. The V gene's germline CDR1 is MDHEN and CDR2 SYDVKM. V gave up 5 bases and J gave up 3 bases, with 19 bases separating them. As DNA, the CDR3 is TGTGCCAGCAGTACCCACCTGGCCATGACTTACTATGGCTACACCTTC. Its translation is CASSTHLAMTYYGYTF.

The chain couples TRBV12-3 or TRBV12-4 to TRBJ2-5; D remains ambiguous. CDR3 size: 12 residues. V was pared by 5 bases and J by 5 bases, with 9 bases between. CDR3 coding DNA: TGTGCCAGCAGTCCCATAGGGGAGACCCAGTACTTC. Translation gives CASSPIGETQYF.

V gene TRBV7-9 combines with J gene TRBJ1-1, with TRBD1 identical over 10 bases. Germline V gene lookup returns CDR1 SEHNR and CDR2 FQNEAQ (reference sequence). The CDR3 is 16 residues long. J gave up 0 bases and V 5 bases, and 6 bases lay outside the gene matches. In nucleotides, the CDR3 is TGTGCCAGCAGCCCGACAGGGGGCAGGATGAACACTGAAGCTTTCTTT. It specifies CASSPTGGRMNTEAFF.

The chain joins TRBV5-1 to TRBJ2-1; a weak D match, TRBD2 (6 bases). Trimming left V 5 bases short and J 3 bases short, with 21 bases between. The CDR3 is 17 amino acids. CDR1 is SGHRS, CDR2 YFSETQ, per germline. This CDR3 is CASRRAMGPAGYNEQFF. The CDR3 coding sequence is TGCGCCAGCAGGCGGGCCATGGGACCAGCGGGCTACAATGAGCAGTTCTTC.

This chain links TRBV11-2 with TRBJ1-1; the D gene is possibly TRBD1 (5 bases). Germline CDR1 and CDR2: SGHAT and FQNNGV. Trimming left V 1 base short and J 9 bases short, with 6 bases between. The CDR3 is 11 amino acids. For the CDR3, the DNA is TGTGCCAGCAGCTTAGGGGGACAAGCTTTCTTT. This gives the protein CASSLGGQAFF.

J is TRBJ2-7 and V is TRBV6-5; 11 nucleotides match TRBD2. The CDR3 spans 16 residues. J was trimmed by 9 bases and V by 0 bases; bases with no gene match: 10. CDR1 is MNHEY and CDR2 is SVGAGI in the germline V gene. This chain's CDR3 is CASSYSGTSGLRGQYF. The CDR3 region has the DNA TGTGCCAGCAGTTACTCCGGGACTAGCGGACTACGAGGGCAGTACTTC.

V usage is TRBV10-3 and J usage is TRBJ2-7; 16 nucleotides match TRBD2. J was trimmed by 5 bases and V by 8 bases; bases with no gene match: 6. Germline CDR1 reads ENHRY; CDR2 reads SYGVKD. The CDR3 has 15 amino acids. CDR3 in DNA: TGTGCCATCGGCGGGACTAGCGGGAGGGAGGACGAGCAGTACTTC. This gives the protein CAIGGTSGREDEQYF.

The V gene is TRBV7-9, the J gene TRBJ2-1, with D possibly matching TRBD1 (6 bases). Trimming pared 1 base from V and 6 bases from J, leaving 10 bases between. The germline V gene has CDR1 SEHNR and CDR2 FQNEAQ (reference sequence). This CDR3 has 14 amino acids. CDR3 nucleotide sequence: TGTGCCAGCAGCTTAGATGGGGGCTTCAATGAGCAGTTCTTC. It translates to CASSLDGGFNEQFF.

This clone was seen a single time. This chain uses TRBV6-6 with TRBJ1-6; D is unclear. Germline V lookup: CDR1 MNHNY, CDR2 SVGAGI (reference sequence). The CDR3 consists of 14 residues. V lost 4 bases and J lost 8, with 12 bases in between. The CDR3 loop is CASSLPRLDSPLHF. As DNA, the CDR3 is TGTGCCAGCAGTTTGCCACGCCTGGATTCACCCCTCCACTTT.